The 5 T cell receptor beta chains below come from one sample, sequenced in a study of OX40 agonist ivuxolimab in advanced cancers. Measured with immunoSEQ multiplex PCR; TCRdb has only the in-frame clones, and not every one. The sample has about 150,000 clones, approximately 94% seen once. The specimen comprised CD4+ or CD8+ T cells sorted from blood, sampled in a trial of the OX40 agonist ivuxolimab. Receptors were obtained from an adult with an advanced solid tumor such as melanoma, head and neck, liver or kidney cancer.

The rearrangement uses TRBV4-3 and TRBJ2-2; D is perhaps TRBD2 (7 bases). Germline loops: CDR1 LGHNA, CDR2 YSLEER. The CDR3 extends over 15 amino acids. Deletions cut 0 bases from V and 4 bases from J, with 9 bases between. The CDR3 nucleotides are TGCGCCAGCAGCCAAGAGGGGGGGGCCACCGGGGAGCTGTTTTTT. Translated: CASSQEGGATGELFF.

The chain is built from TRBV5-1 and TRBJ2-2; 14 bases map to TRBD2. This CDR3 has 17 residues. Losses at the gene ends were 3 bases for V and 6 bases for J; bases not matched to a gene: 7. Germline values: CDR1 SGHRS, CDR2 YFSETQ. CDR3 nucleotide sequence: TGCGCCAGCAGCTCCCCGGGACTAGCGGGGGCCTCCGGGGAGCTGTTTTTT. As protein: CASSSPGLAGASGELFF. Complete variable domain (other parts from reference TRBV5-1 and TRBJ2-2): KAGVTQTPRYLIKTRGQQVTLSCSPISGHRSVSWYQQTPGQGLQFLFEYFSETQRNKGNFPGRFSGRQFSNSRSEMNVSTLELGDSALYLCASSSPGLAGASGELFFGEGSRLTVL.

The rearrangement links TRBV2 to TRBJ1-2; no definite D call. V lost 5 bases, J lost 0 bases, and 10 bases lay in between. In germline, CDR1 is SNHLY, CDR2 FYNNEI. The CDR3 is made up of 14 amino acids. The chain's CDR3 is CASSRTVSNYGYTF. The CDR3 DNA reads as TGTGCCAGCAGTCGGACTGTCTCTAACTATGGCTACACCTTC.

The gene calls are TRBV7-9 and TRBJ1-1, with no clear D. Per germline, CDR1 SEHNR and CDR2 FQNEAQ (reference sequence). The V and J ends lost 1 base and 1 base respectively, with 19 bases between them. This CDR3 contains 18 residues. Here the CDR3 DNA reads TGTGCCAGCAGCTTAGGGGGTCCGGCAAGCTTATGGAACACTGAAGCTTTCTTT. Protein: CASSLGGPASLWNTEAFF.

The gene calls are TRBV6-4 and TRBJ2-3, with a tentative D call TRBD1 (6 bases). The CDR3 is 15 residues long. The V and J ends lost 8 bases and 3 bases respectively, with 18 bases between them. CDR1 is MRHNA and CDR2 is SNTAGT in the germline V gene. Here the CDR3 reads CASGVGASVTDTQYF. CDR3 sequence (DNA): TGTGCCAGCGGGGTGGGGGCTTCGGTAACAGATACGCAGTATTTT.